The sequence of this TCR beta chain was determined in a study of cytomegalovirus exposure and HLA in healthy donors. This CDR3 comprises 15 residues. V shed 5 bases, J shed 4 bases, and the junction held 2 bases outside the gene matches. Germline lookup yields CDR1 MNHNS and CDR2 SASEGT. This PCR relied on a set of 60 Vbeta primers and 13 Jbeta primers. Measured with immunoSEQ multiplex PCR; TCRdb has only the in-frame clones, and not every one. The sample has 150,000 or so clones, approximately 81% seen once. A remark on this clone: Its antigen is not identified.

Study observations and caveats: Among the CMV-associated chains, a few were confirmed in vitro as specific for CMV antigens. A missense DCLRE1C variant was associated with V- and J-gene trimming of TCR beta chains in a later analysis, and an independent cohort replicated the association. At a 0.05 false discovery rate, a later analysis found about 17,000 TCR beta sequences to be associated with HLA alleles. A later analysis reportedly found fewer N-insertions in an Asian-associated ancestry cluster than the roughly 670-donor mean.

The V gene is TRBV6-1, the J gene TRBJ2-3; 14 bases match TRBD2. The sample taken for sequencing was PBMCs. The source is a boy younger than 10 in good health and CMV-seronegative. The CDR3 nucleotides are TGTGCCAGCAGTAGGACTAGCGGGAGGCCAGATACGCAGTATTTT. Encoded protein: CASSRTSGRPDTQYF.